This T cell receptor (beta chain) was sequenced in a study of CD8 T cells in ankylosing spondylitis. Overall study findings and caveats: Disease-linked clones reportedly concentrated significantly in matched ankylosing spondylitis synovial fluid. What appeared characteristic of ankylosing spondylitis blood was a TCR beta motif of eight highly homologous variants.

Quantitative barcoded 5'-RACE was used to prepare TCR beta libraries. TCRdb independently ran MiXCR on the 5' RACE reads; one entry per CDR3 protein. Of about 210,000 distinct CDR3 sequences in the sample, 5.5% to 7.5% are singletons; the top ten hold approximately 15%. Points on this clonotype: The antigen remains undetermined.

The CDR3 is 14 residues long. Germline CDR1 reads SGHRS; CDR2 reads YFSETQ. V was trimmed by 0 bases and J by 4 bases, leaving 11 bases between them. This chain links TRBV5-1 with TRBJ2-7, with D possibly matching TRBD1 (5 bases). The receptor's source is a male donor with ankylosing spondylitis. Sequenced input: blood, either unsorted or a sorted T cell fraction (not recorded which). CDR3 residues: CASSLDPTGYEQYF. The DNA for the CDR3 is TGCGCCAGCAGCTTGGACCCTACAGGATACGAGCAGTACTTC.